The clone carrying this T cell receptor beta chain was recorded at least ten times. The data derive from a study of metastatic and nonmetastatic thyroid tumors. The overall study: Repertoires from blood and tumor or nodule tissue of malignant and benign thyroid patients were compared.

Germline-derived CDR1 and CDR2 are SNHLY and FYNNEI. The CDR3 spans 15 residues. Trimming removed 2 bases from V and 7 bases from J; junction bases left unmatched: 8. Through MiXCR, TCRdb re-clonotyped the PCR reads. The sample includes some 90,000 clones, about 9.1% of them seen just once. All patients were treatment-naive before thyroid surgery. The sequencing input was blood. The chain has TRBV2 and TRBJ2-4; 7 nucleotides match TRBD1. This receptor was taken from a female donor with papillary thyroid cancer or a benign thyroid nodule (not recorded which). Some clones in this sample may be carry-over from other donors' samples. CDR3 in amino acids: CASSELQGVLNIQYF. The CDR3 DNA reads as TGTGCCAGCAGTGAATTGCAGGGGGTTTTGAACATTCAGTACTTC.